This T cell receptor beta chain was identified during a study of vaccination effects on CD4 cells after COVID-19. TCRdb's copy holds only in-frame clones and misses some; the assay was immunoSEQ multiplex PCR. The table has approximately 82,000 clones, 74% seen once. As concerns this clone: Its antigen is unknown.

Study results and limitations: Nearly all vaccine-induced clones in healthy recipients recognized only SARS-CoV-2.

ViraFEST used viral peptide pools to expand antigen-specific CD4+ T cells before sequencing. CD4+ T cells were isolated after around 10 days of culture. Nucleocapsid antibodies stayed negative before and after vaccination, showing no earlier SARS-CoV-2 infection. Culturing of more than 1.5 million PBMC per well took place with around 9.4 IU/ml IL-2 and approximately 9.9 ug/ml peptides. Half the medium was replaced with IL-2 medium on days 3 and 7. The ends were cut back, 7 bases at V and 7 bases at J, with 10 bases in the middle. There are 12 residues in the CDR3. CDR1 is MRHNA and CDR2 is SNTAGT in the germline V gene.

This receptor was identified in a human donor who received a COVID-19 vaccine. The V call is TRBV6-4, the J call TRBJ1-4; D is unclear. The sequencing here drew on CD4+ T cells from PBMCs cultured with HCoV-229E spike peptides, taken before COVID-19 vaccination. For the CDR3, the DNA is TGTGCCAGCACCTCCGAGGGTGAAAAACTGTTTTTT. Translated: CASTSEGEKLFF.